This section outlines one TCR beta chain sequence together with its context. Here immunoSEQ multiplex PCR was the method, and the copy in TCRdb shows in-frame clones only, minus some. The sample lists around 150,000 clones, under 85% seen once, with 5% to 7.5% in the top ten. This entry is derived from a study of blood T cell repertoires in COVID-19. Study details: Acute-phase and convalescent COVID-19 samples originated in the United States, Italy and Spain. T cells, B-cell-depleted T cells, or PBMCs supplied cDNA or gDNA.

The CDR3 is 15 amino acids. The germline V gene has CDR1 SGHTA and CDR2 FQGTGA. V lost 1 base, J lost 5 bases, and 5 bases stayed unmatched. The sequence was obtained from a human donor in a cohort sampled during active COVID-19. The chain employs TRBV7-3 and TRBJ1-1; 9 positions agree with TRBD1. Sequences were obtained from peripheral blood. In nucleotides, the CDR3 is TGTGCCAGCAGCTTAATGGGACAGGGAAGGACTGAAGCTTTCTTT. Protein: CASSLMGQGRTEAFF.